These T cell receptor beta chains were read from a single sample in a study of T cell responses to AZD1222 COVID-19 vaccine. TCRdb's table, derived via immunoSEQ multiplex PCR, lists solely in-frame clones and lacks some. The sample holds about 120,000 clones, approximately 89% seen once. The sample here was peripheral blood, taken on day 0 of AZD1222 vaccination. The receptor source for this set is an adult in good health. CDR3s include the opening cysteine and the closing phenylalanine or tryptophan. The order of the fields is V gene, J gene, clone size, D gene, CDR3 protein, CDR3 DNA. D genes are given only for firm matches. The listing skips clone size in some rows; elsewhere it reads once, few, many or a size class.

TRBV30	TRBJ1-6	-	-	CARMGSSYNSPLHF	TGTGCCCGGATGGGGTCGTCCTATAATTCACCCCTCCACTTT
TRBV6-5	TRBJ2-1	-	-	CASRRTDNEQFF	TGTGCCAGCAGGAGGACAGACAATGAGCAGTTCTTC
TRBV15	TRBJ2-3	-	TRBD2	CATGRGETDTQYF	TGTGCCACCGGGCGGGGGGAAACAGATACGCAGTATTTT
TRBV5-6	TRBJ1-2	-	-	CASTPGGVYGYTF	TGTGCCAGCACCCCGGGTGGGGTCTATGGCTACACCTTC
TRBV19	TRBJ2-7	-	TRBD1	CASSRTGNYEQYF	TGTGCCAGTAGTAGGACAGGGAACTACGAGCAGTACTTC
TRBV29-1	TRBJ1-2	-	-	CSVEVMAQGRGYTF	TGCAGCGTTGAAGTCATGGCGCAGGGTCGGGGCTACACCTTC
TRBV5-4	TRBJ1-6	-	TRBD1	CASSWTGARNSPLHF	TGTGCCAGCAGCTGGACAGGGGCTCGTAATTCACCCCTCCACTTT
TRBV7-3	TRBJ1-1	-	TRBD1	CASSLRGGLSGGTEAFF	TGTGCCAGCAGCTTAAGAGGAGGACTGTCAGGGGGCACTGAAGCTTTCTTT
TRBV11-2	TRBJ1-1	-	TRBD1	CASSLFGFTDGQGNTEAFF	TGTGCCAGCAGCTTATTCGGTTTCACCGATGGACAGGGGAACACTGAAGCTTTCTTT
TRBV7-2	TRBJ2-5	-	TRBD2	CASSLGTSGGGETQYF	TGTGCCAGCAGCCTCGGGACTAGCGGGGGAGGGGAGACCCAGTACTTC
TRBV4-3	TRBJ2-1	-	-	CASSQASGSGPYNEQFF	TGCGCCAGCAGCCAAGCCAGCGGTAGCGGACCCTACAATGAGCAGTTCTTC
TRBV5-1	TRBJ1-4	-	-	CASSLTGGSEKLFF	TGCGCCAGCAGCTTGACGGGGGGGAGTGAAAAACTGTTTTTT
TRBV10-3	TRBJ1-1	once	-	CAISDLQGRTNTEAFF	TGTGCCATCAGTGATCTCCAGGGGAGGACGAACACTGAAGCTTTCTTT
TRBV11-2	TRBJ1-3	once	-	CASSPDYRVAGNTIYF	TGTGCCAGCAGCCCTGACTACCGGGTCGCTGGAAACACCATATATTTT
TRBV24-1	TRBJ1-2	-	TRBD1	CATSGQGDYGYTF	TGTGCCACCAGTGGACAGGGGGACTATGGCTACACCTTC
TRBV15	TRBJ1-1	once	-	CATSRGHKDTEAFF	TGTGCCACCAGCCGAGGGCATAAGGACACTGAAGCTTTCTTT
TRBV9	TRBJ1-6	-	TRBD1	CASSAPDLTGDSYNSPLHF	TGTGCCAGCAGCGCCCCGGACTTAACAGGGGACTCCTATAATTCACCCCTCCACTTT
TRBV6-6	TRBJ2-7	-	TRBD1	CASRRQGAGYEQYF	TGTGCCAGCAGGAGACAGGGGGCCGGTTACGAGCAGTACTTC